This T cell receptor beta chain appears in the sequencing data of a study of blood T cell repertoires in COVID-19. The wider study: Samples representing acute and convalescent COVID-19 were sourced from the United States, Italy and Spain.

This CDR3 contains 16 residues. Looked up from germline, CDR1 is MNHEY and CDR2 is SVGAGI. V dropped 3 bases and J dropped 0 bases, with 14 bases sitting between them. Some clones are missing from TCRdb's copy, which holds only in-frame ones; the method was immunoSEQ multiplex PCR. In the table there are 55,000 to 75,000 clones, 85% to 90% of which are singletons. This TCR derives from a human donor in a cohort sampled during active COVID-19. The genes are TRBV6-5 and TRBJ1-1; D is uncertain. The specimen sequenced was peripheral blood. In nucleotides, the CDR3 is TGTGCCAGCAGTTATTCCACCGGGTACATGAACACTGAAGCTTTCTTT. Residues: CASSYSTGYMNTEAFF.